The next 5 T cell receptor beta chains were all read from a single sample in a study of cytomegalovirus exposure and HLA in healthy donors. The PCR had 60 Vbeta and 13 Jbeta primers. Profiling relied on immunoSEQ multiplex PCR, and the TCRdb table lists in-frame clones only, not all of them. The sample carries about 160,000 clones, roughly 83% recorded once. Sequencing was performed on PBMCs. The receptors come from a human donor in good health.

The genes are TRBV9 and TRBJ2-3; a weak D match, TRBD2 (6 bases). Trimming shortened V by 1 base and J by 6 bases, and 27 bases separated the two germline ends. From germline, CDR1 is SGDLS and CDR2 YYNGEE. This CDR3 has 19 amino acids. The CDR3 protein is CASSVPPSGRGGSWDTQYF. CDR3 nucleotide sequence: TGTGCCAGCAGCGTACCCCCATCTGGGCGGGGTGGATCATGGGATACGCAGTATTTT.

This chain links TRBV6-5 with TRBJ1-3; perhaps TRBD1 as D (5 bases). The ends were cut back, 6 bases at V and 1 base at J, with 10 bases in the middle. The CDR3 covers 14 residues. The germline CDR1 and CDR2 sequences are MNHEY and SVGAGI. This chain's CDR3 is CASRFGGSGNTIYF. CDR3 DNA sequence: TGTGCCAGCAGATTCGGGGGGTCTGGAAACACCATATATTTT.

This clone was seen once. V gene TRBV5-1 combines with J gene TRBJ2-2; 9 bases match TRBD1. V lost 1 base, J lost 6 bases, and 10 bases stayed unmatched. CDR3 size: 17 residues. Germline assignment: CDR1 SGHRS and CDR2 YFSETQ. CDR3 sequence reads: CASSLRGDRVQPGELFF. DNA of the CDR3: TGCGCCAGCAGCTTGAGGGGGGACAGGGTGCAACCCGGGGAGCTGTTTTTT. Filled out from reference TRBV5-1 and TRBJ2-2, the complete variable domain reads KAGVTQTPRYLIKTRGQQVTLSCSPISGHRSVSWYQQTPGQGLQFLFEYFSETQRNKGNFPGRFSGRQFSNSRSEMNVSTLELGDSALYLCASSLRGDRVQPGELFFGEGSRLTVL.

V usage is TRBV7-8 and J usage is TRBJ2-1; a possible D gene is TRBD2 (5 bases). The germline V and J ends were trimmed by 0 bases and 8 bases, with 8 bases remaining between them. The CDR3 extends over 13 amino acids. Per the germline V gene, CDR1 is SGHVS and CDR2 is FQNEAQ. The CDR3 here is CASSLARRDEQFF. CDR3 DNA sequence: TGTGCCAGCAGCTTAGCTAGGCGGGATGAGCAGTTCTTC. The full variable domain, its missing parts supplied by reference TRBV7-8 and TRBJ2-1, is GAGVSQSPRYKVAKRGQDVALRCDPISGHVSLFWYQQALGQGPEFLTYFQNEAQLDKSGLPSDRFFAERPEGSVSTLKIQRTQQEDSAVYLCASSLARRDEQFFGPGTRLTVL.

The rearrangement joins TRBV7-2 to TRBJ1-6; 10 nucleotides line up with TRBD1. The CDR3 is 16 residues long. CDR1 SGHTA and CDR2 FQGNSA come from the germline V gene. Losses at the gene ends were 5 bases for V and 5 bases for J; bases not matched to a gene: 6. CDR3 loop: CASSRDRGRNNSPLHF. For the CDR3, the DNA is TGTGCCAGCAGCCGGGACAGGGGTAGGAATAATTCACCCCTCCACTTT.